These T cell receptor beta chains were read from a single sample in a study of OX40 agonist ivuxolimab in advanced cancers. TCRdb's copy holds only in-frame clones and misses some; the assay was immunoSEQ multiplex PCR. The sample lists about 58,000 clones, approximately 88% occurring once. Sequenced material: CD4+ or CD8+ T cells sorted from blood, taken in a trial of the OX40 agonist ivuxolimab. The receptors originated from an adult with an advanced solid tumor such as melanoma, head and neck, liver or kidney cancer. Both conserved end residues are part of each CDR3. Fields, in order: D gene, clone size, V gene, J gene, CDR3 DNA, CDR3 protein. D genes are given only for firm matches. Some rows mark clone size as missing; the rest say once, few, many or name a class of expanded clone.

TRBD2	-	TRBV4-1	TRBJ2-3	TGCGCCAGCAGCCTCAGTCCTAGCGGTTCCGCCACAGATACGCAGTATTTT	CASSLSPSGSATDTQYF
TRBD2	-	TRBV6-1	TRBJ2-7	TGTGCCAGCAGTCTGCCCGGGACTAGCTGGGAGCAGTACTTC	CASSLPGTSWEQYF
TRBD2	-	TRBV7-3	TRBJ2-3	TGTGCCAGCAGCCCGGGACTAGCGGGAGGCGCTAGCACAGATACGCAGTATTTT	CASSPGLAGGASTDTQYF
-	-	TRBV29-1	TRBJ2-1	TGCAGCGTTGAAGCGGAAGCCTACAATGAGCAGTTCTTC	CSVEAEAYNEQFF
-	-	TRBV7-9	TRBJ2-2	TGTGCCAGCAGCTCAAACACCGGGGAGCTGTTTTTT	CASSSNTGELFF
-	-	TRBV18	TRBJ1-1	TGTGCCAGCTCACCAGGGTTGAACACTGAAGCTTTCTTT	CASSPGLNTEAFF
-	-	TRBV2	TRBJ2-4	TGTGCCAGCAATGAGTGGTCCAAAAACATTCAGTACTTC	CASNEWSKNIQYF
-	few	TRBV9	TRBJ2-2	TGTGCCAGCAGCGCCCAGGTTTTCGGGAACACCGGGGAGCTGTTTTTT	CASSAQVFGNTGELFF
TRBD1	once	TRBV28	TRBJ2-7	TGTGCCAGCAGCCCACAGGGGGGCATTCCCTACGAGCAGTACTTC	CASSPQGGIPYEQYF
-	-	TRBV29-1	TRBJ1-5	TGCAGCGTCAGACTAACAAGCAATCAGCCCCAGCATTTT	CSVRLTSNQPQHF
-	-	TRBV28	TRBJ1-3	TGTGCCAGCAGTTTGCCAGGCCAAGGGGGTAACTCTGGAAACACCATATATTTT	CASSLPGQGGNSGNTIYF
-	-	TRBV21-1	TRBJ2-7	TGTGCCAGCAGCAACGGAGGGGAGCAGTACTTC	CASSNGGEQYF
-	-	TRBV10-3	TRBJ2-5	TGTGCCATCAGTGACCAAGAGACCCAGTACTTC	CAISDQETQYF
-	-	TRBV28	TRBJ2-7	TGTGCCAGCCGAACGTCGTCTCCCTACGAGCAGTACTTC	CASRTSSPYEQYF
-	-	TRBV7-8	TRBJ1-1	TGTGCCAGCAGCGGGCCCGCTGGATACACTGAAGCTTTCTTT	CASSGPAGYTEAFF
-	-	TRBV6-6	TRBJ1-1	TGTGCCAGCAGTTACTCATTAGGGAACACTGAAGCTTTCTTT	CASSYSLGNTEAFF
-	-	TRBV5-1	TRBJ2-5	TGCGCCAGCAGCTTGGGACAGACCCAAGAGACCCAGTACTTC	CASSLGQTQETQYF